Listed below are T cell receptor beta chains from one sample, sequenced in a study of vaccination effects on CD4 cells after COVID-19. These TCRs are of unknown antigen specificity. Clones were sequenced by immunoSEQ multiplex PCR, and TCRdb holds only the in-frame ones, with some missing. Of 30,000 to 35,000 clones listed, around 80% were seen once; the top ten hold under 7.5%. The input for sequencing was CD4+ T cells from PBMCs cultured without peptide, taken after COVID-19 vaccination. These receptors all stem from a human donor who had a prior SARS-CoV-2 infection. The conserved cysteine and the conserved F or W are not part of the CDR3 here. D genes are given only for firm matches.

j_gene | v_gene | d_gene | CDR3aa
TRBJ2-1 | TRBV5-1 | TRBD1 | ASANHDRGKNEQF
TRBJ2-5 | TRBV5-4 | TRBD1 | ASSRGGQGYETQY
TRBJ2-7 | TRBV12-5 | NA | ASGLVSPRYEQY
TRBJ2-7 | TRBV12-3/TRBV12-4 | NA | ASRQDASYEQY
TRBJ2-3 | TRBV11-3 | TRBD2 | ASSPPLAASTDTQY
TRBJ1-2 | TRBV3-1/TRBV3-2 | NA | ASSQDLKVIT
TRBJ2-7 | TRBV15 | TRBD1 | ATSRLKTGGYEQY
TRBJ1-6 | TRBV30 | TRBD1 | AWGQGLSPLH
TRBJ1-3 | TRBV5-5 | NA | ASSSTVGNTIY
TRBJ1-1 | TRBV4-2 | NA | ASSPRENTEAF
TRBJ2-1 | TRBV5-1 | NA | ASSKDPGNLNEQF
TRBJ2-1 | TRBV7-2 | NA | ASSPLREGTF
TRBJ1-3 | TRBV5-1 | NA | ASRPKEGGSGNTIY
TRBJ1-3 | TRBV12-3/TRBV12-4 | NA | ASSFSENTIY
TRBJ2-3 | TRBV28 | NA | ASSLEGTEYTDTQY
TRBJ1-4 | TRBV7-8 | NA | ASSLATPGNHGEKLF
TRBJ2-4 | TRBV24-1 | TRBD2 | ATSAAGENNIQY
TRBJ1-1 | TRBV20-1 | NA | SATFFTEAF
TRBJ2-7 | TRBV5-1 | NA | ASSLGDAYEQY
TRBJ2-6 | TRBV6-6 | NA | ASIISSGANVLT
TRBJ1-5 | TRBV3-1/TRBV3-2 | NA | ASSQWQGSNQPQH
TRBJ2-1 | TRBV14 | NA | ASRSGLYNEQF
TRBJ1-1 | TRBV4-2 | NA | ASSQQIMNTEAF
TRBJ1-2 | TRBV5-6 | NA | ASSRERWFANYGYT
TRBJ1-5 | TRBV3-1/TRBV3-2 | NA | ASSYIFGGQPQH
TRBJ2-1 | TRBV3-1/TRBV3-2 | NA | ASSQLAHNNEQF